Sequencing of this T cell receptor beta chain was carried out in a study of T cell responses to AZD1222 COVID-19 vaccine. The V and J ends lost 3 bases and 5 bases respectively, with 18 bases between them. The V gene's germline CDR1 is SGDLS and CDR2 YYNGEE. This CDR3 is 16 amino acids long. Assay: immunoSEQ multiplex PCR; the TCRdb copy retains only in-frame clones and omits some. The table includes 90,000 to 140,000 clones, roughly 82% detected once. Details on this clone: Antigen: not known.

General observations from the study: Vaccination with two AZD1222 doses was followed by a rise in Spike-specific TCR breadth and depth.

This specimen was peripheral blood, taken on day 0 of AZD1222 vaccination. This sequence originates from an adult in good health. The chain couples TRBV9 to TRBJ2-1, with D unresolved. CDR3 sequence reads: CASSDGPGPPNNEQFF. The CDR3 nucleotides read TGTGCCAGCAGCGATGGGCCGGGCCCGCCGAACAATGAGCAGTTCTTC.